This is a list of T cell receptor beta chains from one sample in a study of T cell clonotyping in hematopoietic cell transplantation. Generated by immunoSEQ multiplex PCR, the TCRdb table keeps only in-frame clones and is missing some. The repertoire consists of approximately 9,000 clones, with more than 80% occurring once and the leading ten covering 50% to 65%. This specimen was PBMCs, taken at the time of graft-versus-host disease after allogeneic stem cell transplant. These receptor sequences come from a male patient aged 55 to 69 who had an allogeneic stem cell transplant from an unrelated donor, so the T cells may come from the graft donor. Some clones in this sample may be carry-over from other donors' samples. Both conserved end residues are part of each CDR3. A D gene is named only where the DNA matches it firmly. Size is omitted from some rows. Given values are once, few, many or a class for expanded clones.

>TRBJ1-6|TRBV14|.|.
TGTGCCAGCAGAGACAGCACGGGGGCGTCACCCCTCCACTTT
CASRDSTGASPLHF
>TRBJ1-4|TRBV19|.|TRBD1
TGTGCCAGTAGTGCCCAGGGGGCGGGTGAAAAACTGTTTTTT
CASSAQGAGEKLFF
>TRBJ2-2|TRBV6-5|.|.
TGTGCCAGCAGTTACTCTGGGCGACGGCCCGGGGAGCTGTTTTTT
CASSYSGRRPGELFF
>TRBJ1-2|TRBV29-1|.|.
TGCAGCGTTGTCAGGGATGATAACTATGGCTACACCTTC
CSVVRDDNYGYTF
>TRBJ1-4|TRBV7-2|.|.
TGTGCCAGCAGCTTAGAGTTCGGTAATGAAAAACTGTTTTTT
CASSLEFGNEKLFF
>TRBJ1-1|TRBV2|.|TRBD1
TGTGCCACGGGGACAGGAGTTAACACTGAAGCTTTCTTT
CATGTGVNTEAFF
>TRBJ2-7|TRBV2|.|.
TGTGCCAGCAGTGATTGGGGGTACGAGCAGTACTTC
CASSDWGYEQYF
>TRBJ2-3|TRBV7-2|.|TRBD2
TGTGCCAGCAGCTTAGGTCTAGCGGGGGGGCGAGATACGCAGTATTTT
CASSLGLAGGRDTQYF
>TRBJ1-6|TRBV19|once|.
TGTGCCTGTTCAGGGTATGGCTTTTCACCCCTCCACTTT
CACSGYGFSPLHF
>TRBJ1-2|TRBV5-1|.|.
TGCGCCAGCAGCTTGGAGCCAGGCCTATCTAGCTACACCTTC
CASSLEPGLSSYTF
>TRBJ1-2|TRBV6-1|.|.
TGTGCCAGCACCCCGGAGACCTATGGCTACACCTTC
CASTPETYGYTF
>TRBJ2-7|TRBV19|.|TRBD1
TGTGCCAGTAGTAGAGCACAGGGGGCGCTACCCTACGAGCAGTACTTC
CASSRAQGALPYEQYF
>TRBJ2-1|TRBV19|.|TRBD2
TGTGCCAGTAGGGCTAGCGGGGGTTTCAATGAGCAGTTCTTC
CASRASGGFNEQFF